One sample yielded the 4 T cell receptor beta chains listed below, sequenced in a study of metastatic and nonmetastatic thyroid tumors. TCRdb redid the clone calls on the PCR reads using MiXCR. The profile covers about 17,000 clones, with less than 25% appearing a single time and 20% to 25% taken by the ten largest. The entire patient cohort was treatment-naive prior to thyroid surgery. Source material: adjacent normal tissue. These receptors all stem from a female donor with papillary thyroid cancer or a benign thyroid nodule (not recorded which). Some clones in this sample may be carry-over from other donors' samples.

There are a few counts of this clone. V is TRBV28 and J is TRBJ1-1, with D possibly TRBD1 on 6 matching bases. The CDR3 has 14 amino acids. Trimming left V 1 base short and J 14 bases short, with 20 bases between. In germline, CDR1 is MDHEN, CDR2 SYDVKM. The chain's CDR3 is CASSLSGSGAVSFF. CDR3 DNA sequence: TGTGCCAGCAGTTTATCCGGCTCGGGGGCCGTGTCCTTCTTT.

This clone was seen a handful of times. The rearrangement uses TRBV29-1 and TRBJ1-2, with 12 bases identical to TRBD1. Germline loops: CDR1 SQVTM, CDR2 ANQGSEA. The V gene end was trimmed by 3 bases and the J gene end by 6 bases; junction bases not matched to a gene: 2. CDR3 size: 13 residues. The CDR3 protein is CSVDGTGGHGYTF. In DNA, the CDR3 is TGCAGCGTTGACGGGACAGGGGGCCATGGCTACACCTTC.

This chain links TRBV20-1 with TRBJ2-7; TRBD2 agrees at 7 bases. J was trimmed by 6 bases and V by 1 base; bases with no gene match: 12. The CDR3 is 15 amino acids. The germline gives CDR1 DFQATT, CDR2 SNEGSKA (reference sequence). CDR3 amino acids: CSARGFLAGVGEQYF. Written as DNA, the CDR3 is TGCAGTGCTAGAGGTTTTTTGGCGGGAGTAGGCGAGCAGTACTTC.

The chain recombines TRBV6-2 or TRBV6-3 with TRBJ2-1, with D perhaps assigned TRBD1 or TRBD2 (5 bases each). Trimming stripped 10 bases from V and 6 bases from J, with 13 bases between. This CDR3 is 12 amino acids long. Germline CDR1 reads MNHEY; CDR2 reads SVGEGT. In DNA, the CDR3 is TGTGCCACCCTGGGGGATTTCAATGAGCAGTTCTTC. Its protein product is CATLGDFNEQFF.